These T cell receptor beta chains were read from a single sample in a study of blood T cell repertoires in COVID-19. Assay used: immunoSEQ multiplex PCR; TCRdb lists only in-frame clones, some missing. The sample consists of over 150,000 clones, 80% to 85% of them appearing once. Sequencing was carried out using peripheral blood. These receptor sequences come from an older woman with acute or convalescent COVID-19. Both conserved end residues are trimmed from each CDR3.

J	V	CDR3
TRBJ1-5	TRBV2	ASSSTGVGSGNQPQH
TRBJ1-2	TRBV2	ASSERAGENYGYT
TRBJ2-7	TRBV9	ASSVRTGGMDEQY
TRBJ1-2	TRBV7-2	ASSPLGTGDGYT
TRBJ2-7	TRBV5-1	ASSLALRGSDYEQY
TRBJ2-2	TRBV27	ASSWTGRRNTGELF
TRBJ1-6	TRBV4-3	ASSQMEQGNSPLH
TRBJ1-5	TRBV19	ASSVRVGARDQPQH
TRBJ1-1	TRBV7-2	ASSLPTRSANTEAF
TRBJ2-1	TRBV5-5	ASSLYLAGGPSEQF
TRBJ2-1	TRBV6-5	ASMRYNEQF
TRBJ2-7	TRBV5-4	ASSTRTGSDEQY
TRBJ2-5	TRBV5-8	ASSYQGAWETQY
TRBJ1-1	TRBV7-9	ASSTTGFMNTEAF
TRBJ1-2	TRBV9	ASSVGQGIYGYT